This is a list of T cell receptor beta chains from one sample in a study of graft-versus-host responses after intestinal transplantation. Profiling relied on immunoSEQ multiplex PCR, and the TCRdb table lists in-frame clones only, not all of them. The table lists 12,000 or so clones, over 90% of them singletons, with approximately 22% in the top ten. The material was PBMCs, obtained just under 110 days after intestinal transplant. Source of these receptors: a human patient who received an intestinal transplant, so some T cells may come from the graft donor. The conserved cysteine and the conserved F or W are not part of the CDR3 here. Size is omitted from some rows. Given values are once, few, many or a class for expanded clones.

>.|TRBJ2-3|TRBV25-1
ASRQTGVSTDTQY
>.|TRBJ2-3|TRBV6-1
ASSSGNTDTQY
>.|TRBJ2-1|TRBV6-1
ASRSGLSSYNEQF
>.|TRBJ1-1|TRBV4-1
ASSQDFTAQGAEAF
>.|TRBJ2-7|TRBV11-2
ASSFSVWEVNEQY
>.|TRBJ2-5|TRBV5-1
ASSLTPRSSGRAVGETQY
>once|TRBJ2-7|TRBV9
ASSVGLAGGLYEQY
>.|TRBJ1-5|TRBV12-5
ASGLTGDNQPQH
>.|TRBJ1-1|TRBV6-1
ASSLRGYTEAF
>.|TRBJ2-7|TRBV2
ASSEGRGHYEQY
>.|TRBJ2-1|TRBV6-1
ASSEARDRASSYNEQF
>.|TRBJ2-3|TRBV14
ASSQDLGSGRSPDTQY
>.|TRBJ1-5|TRBV30
AWSVLSSNQPQH
>.|TRBJ1-1|TRBV7-9
ASSPSGLEAF
>few|TRBJ2-1|TRBV19
ASSIIPGDEQF
>.|TRBJ2-2|TRBV28
ASSLGGPNTGELF
>once|TRBJ2-7|TRBV6-5
ASSYLQIPYEQY
>.|TRBJ1-2|TRBV5-1
ASSFEGSYGYT
>.|TRBJ2-3|TRBV27
ASSLDDRATDTQY
>.|TRBJ2-1|TRBV6-1
ASSLYNEQF
>.|TRBJ2-2|TRBV19
ASIGTGLTGELF
>.|TRBJ2-1|TRBV27
ASTPTRGLYNEQF
>.|TRBJ2-3|TRBV6-1
ASRITDTQY
>.|TRBJ2-1|TRBV6-1
ASSPGLATSNEQF
>.|TRBJ2-1|TRBV27
ASRASIDEQF
>.|TRBJ1-1|TRBV2
ASLTQGRWDTEAF
>.|TRBJ2-1|TRBV9
ASSVGPVSGSSYNEQF
>.|TRBJ2-1|TRBV28
ASSLGGRDGEQF
>.|TRBJ2-7|TRBV27
ASSSLPSGRAHEQY
>.|TRBJ2-7|TRBV30
AWSGANSYEQY
>.|TRBJ2-7|TRBV5-4
ASSLSAGTSFGQY
>.|TRBJ2-1|TRBV7-9
ASSFVRDIAYNEQF
>.|TRBJ1-1|TRBV7-2
ASSSQGALNTEAF
>once|TRBJ2-5|TRBV6-5
ASRQEETQY
>.|TRBJ2-7|TRBV7-2
ASSPPPTIAGPSYEQY
>.|TRBJ2-3|TRBV27
ASSLSRGDTQY
>.|TRBJ1-1|TRBV6-5
ASKNQRKNTEAF
>.|TRBJ2-1|TRBV2
ASPKAGEFNEQF
>.|TRBJ1-5|TRBV7-2
ASSLFLLGDRVQPQH
>.|TRBJ2-7|TRBV5-4
ASSLGQDYEQY
>.|TRBJ1-3|TRBV7-9
ASSFQLGRGSSGNTIY
>.|TRBJ1-4|TRBV11-2
ASSLGGLGEKLF
>.|TRBJ1-1|TRBV19
ASSMWENTEAF
>.|TRBJ2-1|TRBV9
ASSVEPTGNNEQF
>.|TRBJ2-2|TRBV5-4
ASSPGGGGELF
>.|TRBJ1-4|TRBV18
ASSPDMDRGHEKLF
>.|TRBJ2-2|TRBV29-1
SAELGGETGELF
>.|TRBJ1-1|TRBV6-8
ASSERGGDTEAF
>.|TRBJ1-2|TRBV14
ASSPGRHYGYT
>.|TRBJ1-4|TRBV10-2
ASSDWGTNEKLF
>once|TRBJ1-4|TRBV28
ASAAQGPNEKLF
>.|TRBJ2-1|TRBV10-3
AISDLDYRNEQF
>.|TRBJ2-1|TRBV19
ASSIPGQGSNEQF
>.|TRBJ2-1|TRBV13
ASSLESGPYNEQF
>once|TRBJ1-2|TRBV4-1
ASSTSIQNRKTYGYT
>.|TRBJ2-2|TRBV5-1
ASRQGQGIGPGELF
>.|TRBJ1-2|TRBV6-5
ASSYVNNYGYT
>.|TRBJ1-1|TRBV28
ASSLDPINTEAF
>.|TRBJ2-7|TRBV27
APRGPRSGYYEQY